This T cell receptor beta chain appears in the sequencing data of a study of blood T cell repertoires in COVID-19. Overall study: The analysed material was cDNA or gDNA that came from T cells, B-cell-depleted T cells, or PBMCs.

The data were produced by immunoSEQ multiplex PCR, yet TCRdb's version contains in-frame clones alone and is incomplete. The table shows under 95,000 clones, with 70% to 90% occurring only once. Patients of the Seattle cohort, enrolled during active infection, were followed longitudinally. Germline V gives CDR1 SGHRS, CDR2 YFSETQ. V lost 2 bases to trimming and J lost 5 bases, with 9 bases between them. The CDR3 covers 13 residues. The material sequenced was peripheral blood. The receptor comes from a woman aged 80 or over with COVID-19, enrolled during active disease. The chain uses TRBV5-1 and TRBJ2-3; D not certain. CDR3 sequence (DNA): TGCGCCAGCAGCTTTGGGCTGAAAGATACGCAGTATTTT. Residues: CASSFGLKDTQYF.